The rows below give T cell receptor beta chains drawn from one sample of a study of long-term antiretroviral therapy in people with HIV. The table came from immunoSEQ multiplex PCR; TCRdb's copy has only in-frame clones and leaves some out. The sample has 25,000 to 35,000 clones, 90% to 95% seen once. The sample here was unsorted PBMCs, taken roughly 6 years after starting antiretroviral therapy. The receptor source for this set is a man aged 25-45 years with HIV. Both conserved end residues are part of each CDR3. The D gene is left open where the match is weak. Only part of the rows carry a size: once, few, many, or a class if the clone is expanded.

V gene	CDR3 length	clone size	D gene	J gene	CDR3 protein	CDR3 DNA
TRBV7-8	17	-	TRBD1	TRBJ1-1	CASSINGDRGRTHEAFF	TGTGCCAGCAGCATAAACGGGGACAGGGGCCGCACCCATGAAGCTTTCTTT
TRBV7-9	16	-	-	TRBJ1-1	CASSPRRGTTDTEAFF	TGTGCCAGCAGCCCCCGGCGGGGGACTACGGACACTGAAGCTTTCTTT
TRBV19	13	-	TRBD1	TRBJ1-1	CASSWGSGTGAFF	TGTGCCAGTAGTTGGGGCTCCGGGACAGGGGCTTTCTTT
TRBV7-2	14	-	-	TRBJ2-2	CASSLGHLIGELFF	TGTGCCAGCAGCTTAGGACACCTAATCGGGGAGCTGTTTTTT
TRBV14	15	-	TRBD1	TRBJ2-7	CASSRTGAPSYEQYF	TGTGCCAGCAGCCGAACAGGGGCACCATCCTACGAGCAGTACTTC
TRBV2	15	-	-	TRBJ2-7	CASRPTDMQIYEQYF	TGTGCCAGCAGACCGACAGACATGCAAATCTACGAGCAGTACTTC
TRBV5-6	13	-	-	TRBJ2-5	CASSSSIGETQYF	TGTGCCAGCAGCTCTAGCATCGGGGAGACCCAGTACTTC
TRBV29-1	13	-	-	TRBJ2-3	CSVELDHTDTQYF	TGCAGCGTTGAACTCGACCACACAGATACGCAGTATTTT
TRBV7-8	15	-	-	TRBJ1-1	CASSLSAGLNTEAFF	TGTGCCAGCAGCTTATCGGCAGGCTTGAACACTGAAGCTTTCTTT
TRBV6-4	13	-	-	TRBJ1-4	CASTPGTNEKLFF	TGTGCCAGCACCCCAGGAACTAATGAAAAACTGTTTTTT
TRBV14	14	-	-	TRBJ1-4	CASSQAMTAWKLFF	TGTGCCAGCAGCCAAGCAATGACAGCCTGGAAACTGTTTTTT
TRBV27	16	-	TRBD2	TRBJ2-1	CASSFSGTSGSEEQFF	TGTGCCAGCAGTTTTTCAGGGACTAGCGGGAGTGAAGAGCAGTTCTTC
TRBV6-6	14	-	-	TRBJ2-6	CASTAGTGANVLTF	TGTGCCAGCACGGCAGGGACCGGGGCCAACGTCCTGACTTTC
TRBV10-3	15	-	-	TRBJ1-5	CAISGERDLNQPQHF	TGTGCCATCAGTGGGGAGCGGGATCTCAATCAGCCCCAGCATTTT
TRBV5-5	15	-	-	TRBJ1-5	CASSLARTEGQPQHF	TGTGCCAGCAGCTTGGCCAGGACAGAAGGCCAGCCCCAGCATTTT
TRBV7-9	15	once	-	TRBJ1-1	CASSTGRQLGTEAFF	TGTGCCAGCAGCACCGGGCGGCAGCTTGGGACTGAAGCTTTCTTT
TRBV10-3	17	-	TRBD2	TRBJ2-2	CAISGGSAGGGTGELFF	TGTGCCATCAGTGGCGGTTCAGCGGGAGGAGGGACCGGGGAGCTGTTTTTT
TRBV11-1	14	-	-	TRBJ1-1	CASSSLPGITEAFF	TGTGCCAGCAGCTCCCTCCCCGGGATTACTGAAGCTTTCTTT
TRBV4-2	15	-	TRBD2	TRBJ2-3	CASSQDGLAADTQYF	TGTGCCAGCAGCCAAGATGGACTAGCGGCAGATACGCAGTATTTT
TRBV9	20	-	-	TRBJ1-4	CASSVVREGQVLHEREKLFF	TGTGCCAGCAGCGTAGTACGAGAGGGACAAGTATTACACGAGCGGGAAAAACTGTTTTTT
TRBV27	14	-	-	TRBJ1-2	CASTSRGGDFGYTF	TGTGCCAGCACCTCTAGAGGAGGGGATTTTGGCTACACCTTC
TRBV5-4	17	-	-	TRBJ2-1	CASSLEAGPNSYNEQFF	TGTGCCAGCAGCTTGGAGGCGGGGCCAAATTCATACAATGAGCAGTTCTTC
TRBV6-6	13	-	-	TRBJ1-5	CASKGGLSQPQHF	TGTGCCAGCAAGGGGGGTTTAAGTCAGCCCCAGCATTTT
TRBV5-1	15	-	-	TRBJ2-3	CASSLPGPPGDTQYF	TGCGCCAGCAGCTTACCGGGACCCCCGGGGGATACGCAGTATTTT
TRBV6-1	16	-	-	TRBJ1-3	CASSEAGAVSGNTIYF	TGTGCCAGCAGTGAGGCAGGGGCCGTCTCGGGAAACACCATATATTTT
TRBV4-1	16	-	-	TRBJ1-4	CASSQLKAYESGKLFF	TGCGCCAGCAGCCAATTAAAGGCGTATGAAAGTGGAAAACTGTTTTTT
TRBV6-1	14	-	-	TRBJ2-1	CASSRGFANNEQFF	TGTGCCAGCAGCAGGGGTTTCGCTAACAATGAGCAGTTCTTC
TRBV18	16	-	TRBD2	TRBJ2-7	CASSPSSGGPYYEQYF	TGTGCCAGCTCACCAAGTAGCGGGGGGCCTTACTACGAGCAGTACTTC
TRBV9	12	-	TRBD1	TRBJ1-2	CASSQGGYGYTF	TGTGCCAGCAGTCAGGGGGGGTATGGCTACACCTTC
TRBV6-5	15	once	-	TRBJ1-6	CASSYNSEGNSPLHF	TGTGCCAGCAGTTACAATTCAGAAGGCAATTCACCCCTCCACTTT
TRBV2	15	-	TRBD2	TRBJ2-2	CASRLAGYGTGELFF	TGTGCCAGCCGACTAGCGGGATATGGGACCGGGGAGCTGTTTTTT
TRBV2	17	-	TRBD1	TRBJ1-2	CASWGDRTNILNYGYTF	TGTGCCAGCTGGGGGGACAGGACGAATATTCTTAACTATGGCTACACCTTC
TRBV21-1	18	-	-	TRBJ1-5	CASSKWGEGGNDNQPQHF	TGTGCCAGCAGCAAATGGGGTGAAGGGGGTAACGACAATCAGCCCCAGCATTTT
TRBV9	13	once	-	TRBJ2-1	CASVSKSYNEQFF	TGTGCCAGCGTTTCAAAGTCATACAATGAGCAGTTCTTC
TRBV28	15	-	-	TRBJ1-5	CASSSSGRTGQPQHF	TGTGCCAGCAGTTCTTCAGGGAGGACGGGACAGCCCCAGCATTTT